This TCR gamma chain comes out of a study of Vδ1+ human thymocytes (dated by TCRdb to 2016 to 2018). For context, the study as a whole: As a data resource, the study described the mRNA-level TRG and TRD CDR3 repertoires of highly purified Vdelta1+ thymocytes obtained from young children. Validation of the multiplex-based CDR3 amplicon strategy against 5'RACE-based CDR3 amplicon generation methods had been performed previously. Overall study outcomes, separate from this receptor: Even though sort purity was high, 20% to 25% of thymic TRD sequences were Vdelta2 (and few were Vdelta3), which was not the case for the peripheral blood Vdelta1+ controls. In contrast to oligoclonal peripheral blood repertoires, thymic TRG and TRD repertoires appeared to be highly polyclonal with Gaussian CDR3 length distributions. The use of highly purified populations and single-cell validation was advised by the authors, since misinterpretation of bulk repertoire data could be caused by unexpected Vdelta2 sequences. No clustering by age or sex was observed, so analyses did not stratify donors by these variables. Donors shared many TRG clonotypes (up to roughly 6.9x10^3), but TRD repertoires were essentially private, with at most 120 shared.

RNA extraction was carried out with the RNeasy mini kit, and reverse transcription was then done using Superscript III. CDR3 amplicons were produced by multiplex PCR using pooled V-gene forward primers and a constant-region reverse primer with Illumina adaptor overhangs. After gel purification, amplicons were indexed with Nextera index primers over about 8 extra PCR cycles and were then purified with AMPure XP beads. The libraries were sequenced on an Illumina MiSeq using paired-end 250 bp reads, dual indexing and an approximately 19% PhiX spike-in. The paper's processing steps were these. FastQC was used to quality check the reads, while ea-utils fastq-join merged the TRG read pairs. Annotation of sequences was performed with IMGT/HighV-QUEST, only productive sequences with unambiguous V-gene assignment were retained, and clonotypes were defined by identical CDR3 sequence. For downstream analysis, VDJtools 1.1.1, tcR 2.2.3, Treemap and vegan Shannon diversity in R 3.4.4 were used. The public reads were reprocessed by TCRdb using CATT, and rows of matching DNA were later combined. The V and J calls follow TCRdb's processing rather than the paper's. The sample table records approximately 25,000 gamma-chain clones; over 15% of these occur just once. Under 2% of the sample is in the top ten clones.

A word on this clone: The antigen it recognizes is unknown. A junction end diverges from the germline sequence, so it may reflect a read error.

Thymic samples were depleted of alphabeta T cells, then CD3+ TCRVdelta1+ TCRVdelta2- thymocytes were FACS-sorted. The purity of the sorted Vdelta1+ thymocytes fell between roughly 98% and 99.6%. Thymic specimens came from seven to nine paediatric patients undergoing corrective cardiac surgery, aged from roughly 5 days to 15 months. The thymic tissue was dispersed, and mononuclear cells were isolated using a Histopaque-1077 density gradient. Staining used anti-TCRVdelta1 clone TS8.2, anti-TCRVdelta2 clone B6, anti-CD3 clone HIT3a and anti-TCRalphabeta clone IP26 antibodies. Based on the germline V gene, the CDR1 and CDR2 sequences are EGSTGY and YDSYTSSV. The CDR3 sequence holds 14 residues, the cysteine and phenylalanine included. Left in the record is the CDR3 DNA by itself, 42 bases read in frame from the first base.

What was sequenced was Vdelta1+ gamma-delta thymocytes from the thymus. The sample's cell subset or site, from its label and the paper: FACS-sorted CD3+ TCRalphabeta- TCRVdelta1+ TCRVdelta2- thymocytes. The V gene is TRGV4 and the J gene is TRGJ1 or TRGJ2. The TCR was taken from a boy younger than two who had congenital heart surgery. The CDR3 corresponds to CAIWDARNYYKKLF. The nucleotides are TGTGCCATCTGGGATGCGAGGAATTATTATAAGAAACTCTTT.